This T cell receptor beta chain was documented in a study of blood T cell repertoires in COVID-19. Study as a whole: Sites across the United States, Italy and Spain contributed samples from acute and convalescent COVID-19. Sample material is recorded as cDNA or gDNA derived from T cells, B-cell-depleted T cells, or PBMCs.

Germline values: CDR1 KGHDR, CDR2 SFDVKD. V shed 3 bases and J 4 bases; nucleotides not matched to a gene: 8. This CDR3 is 16 amino acids long. Authors' data handling: Reference gene primer amplification gave estimated nucleated cell counts. The assay was immunoSEQ multiplex PCR, and TCRdb's table has in-frame clones only and misses some. The V and J calls and clone size come from that table; D and trimming were worked out from the DNA. The sample comprises some 140,000 clones, 60% to 80% of which are singletons, and over 9.5% rests with the top ten. This receptor was taken from a man aged 55-75 years who had recovered from COVID-19. What was sequenced was peripheral blood. The rearrangement uses TRBV24-1 and TRBJ2-1, with 7 bases identical to TRBD2. The chain's CDR3 is CATSDPLAEAYNEQFF. The CDR3 nucleotides are TGTGCCACCAGTGATCCTCTAGCGGAGGCTTACAATGAGCAGTTCTTC.